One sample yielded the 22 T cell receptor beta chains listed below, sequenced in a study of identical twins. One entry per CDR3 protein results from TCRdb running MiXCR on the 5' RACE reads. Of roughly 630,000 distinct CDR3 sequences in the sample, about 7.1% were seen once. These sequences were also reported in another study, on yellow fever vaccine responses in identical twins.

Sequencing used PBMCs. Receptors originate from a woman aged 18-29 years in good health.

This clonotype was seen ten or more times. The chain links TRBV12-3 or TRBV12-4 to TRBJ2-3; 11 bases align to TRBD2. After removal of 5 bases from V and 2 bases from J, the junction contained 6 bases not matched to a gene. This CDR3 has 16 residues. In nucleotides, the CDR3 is TGTGCCAGCAGTCCCACGACTAGCGGGACCACAGATACGCAGTATTTT. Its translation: CASSPTTSGTTDTQYF.

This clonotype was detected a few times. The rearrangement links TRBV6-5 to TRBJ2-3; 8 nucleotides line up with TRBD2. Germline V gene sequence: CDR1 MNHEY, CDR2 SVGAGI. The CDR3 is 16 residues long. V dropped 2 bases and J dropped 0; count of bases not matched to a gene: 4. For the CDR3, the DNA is TGTGCCAGCAGTTACATGCTAGCGGGTAGCACAGATACGCAGTATTTT. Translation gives CASSYMLAGSTDTQYF.

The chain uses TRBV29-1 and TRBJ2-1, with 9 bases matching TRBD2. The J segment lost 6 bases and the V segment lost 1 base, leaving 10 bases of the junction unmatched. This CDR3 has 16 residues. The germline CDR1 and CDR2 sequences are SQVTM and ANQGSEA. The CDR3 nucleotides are TGCAGCGTTGAAGCTCGAGAGGGACTAGCTTTCAATGAGCAGTTCTTC. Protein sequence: CSVEAREGLAFNEQFF.

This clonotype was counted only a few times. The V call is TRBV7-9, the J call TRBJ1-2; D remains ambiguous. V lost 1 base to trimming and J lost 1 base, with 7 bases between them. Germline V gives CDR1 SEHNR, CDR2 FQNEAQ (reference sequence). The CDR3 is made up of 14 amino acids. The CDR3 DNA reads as TGTGCCAGCAGCTTAGGCCGGATTAACTATGGCTACACCTTC. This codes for CASSLGRINYGYTF.

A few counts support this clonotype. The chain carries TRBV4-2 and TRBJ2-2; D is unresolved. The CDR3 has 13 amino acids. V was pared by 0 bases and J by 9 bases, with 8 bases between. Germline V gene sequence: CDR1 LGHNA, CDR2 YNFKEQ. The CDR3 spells CASSQDPWRELFF. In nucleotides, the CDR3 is TGTGCCAGCAGCCAAGATCCGTGGAGGGAGCTGTTTTTT.

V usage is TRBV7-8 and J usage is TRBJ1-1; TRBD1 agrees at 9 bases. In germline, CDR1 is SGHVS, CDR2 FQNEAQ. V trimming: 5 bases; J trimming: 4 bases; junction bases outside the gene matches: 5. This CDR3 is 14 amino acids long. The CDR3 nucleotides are TGTGCCAGCAGCCGTAGGGACAGGGTCACTGAAGCTTTCTTT. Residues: CASSRRDRVTEAFF.

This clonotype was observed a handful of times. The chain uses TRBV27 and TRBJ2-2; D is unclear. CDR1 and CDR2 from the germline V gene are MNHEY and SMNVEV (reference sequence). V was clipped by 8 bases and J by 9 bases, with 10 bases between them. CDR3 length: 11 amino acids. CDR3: CASGIPRELFF. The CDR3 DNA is TGTGCCAGCGGCATACCCAGGGAGCTGTTTTTT.

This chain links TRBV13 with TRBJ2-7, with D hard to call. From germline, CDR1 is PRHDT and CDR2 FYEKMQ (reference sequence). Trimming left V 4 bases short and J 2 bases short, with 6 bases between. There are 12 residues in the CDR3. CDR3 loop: CASSSLTYEQYV. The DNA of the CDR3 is TGTGCCAGCAGCTCCTTAACCTACGAGCAGTACGTC.

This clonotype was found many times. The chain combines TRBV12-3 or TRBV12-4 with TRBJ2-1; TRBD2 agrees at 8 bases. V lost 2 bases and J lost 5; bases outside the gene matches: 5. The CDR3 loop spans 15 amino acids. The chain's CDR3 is CASSLFTSGNNEQFF. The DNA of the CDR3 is TGTGCCAGCAGTTTATTCACTAGCGGTAACAATGAGCAGTTCTTC.

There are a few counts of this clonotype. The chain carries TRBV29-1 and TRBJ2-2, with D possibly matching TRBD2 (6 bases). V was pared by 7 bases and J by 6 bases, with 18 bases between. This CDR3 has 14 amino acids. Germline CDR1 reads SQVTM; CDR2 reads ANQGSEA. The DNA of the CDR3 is TGCAGCGCCCGAGGTCCAGTAGCGGCCGGGGAGCTGTTTTTT. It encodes CSARGPVAAGELFF.

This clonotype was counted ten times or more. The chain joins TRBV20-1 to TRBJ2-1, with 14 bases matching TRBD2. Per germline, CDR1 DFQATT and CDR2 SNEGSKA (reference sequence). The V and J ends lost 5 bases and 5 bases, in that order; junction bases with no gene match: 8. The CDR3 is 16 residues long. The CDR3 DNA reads TGCAGTGCTCTCGGGACTAGCGGGAGTCTGGACAATGAGCAGTTCTTC. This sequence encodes CSALGTSGSLDNEQFF.

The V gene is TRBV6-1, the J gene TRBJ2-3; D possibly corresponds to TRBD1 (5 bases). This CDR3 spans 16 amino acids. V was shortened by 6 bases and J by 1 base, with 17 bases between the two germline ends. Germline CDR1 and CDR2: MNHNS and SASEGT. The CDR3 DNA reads TGTGCCAGCAGGCCACACCAGGGAAAGGGCACAGATACGCAGTATTTT. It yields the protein CASRPHQGKGTDTQYF.

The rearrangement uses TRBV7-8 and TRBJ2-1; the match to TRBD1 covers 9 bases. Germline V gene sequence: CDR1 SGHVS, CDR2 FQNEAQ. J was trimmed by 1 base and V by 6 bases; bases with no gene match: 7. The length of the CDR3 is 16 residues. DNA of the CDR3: TGTGCCAGCAGTAAAACAGGGGGCTGGTCCTACAATGAGCAGTTCTTC. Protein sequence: CASSKTGGWSYNEQFF.

The DNA of the CDR3 is TGTGCCAGCAGAGAACCGGGACAGTCATGGAATGAGCAGTTCTTC. It codes for CASREPGQSWNEQFF. The chain recombines TRBV28 with TRBJ2-1; TRBD1 agrees at 7 bases. The CDR3 is 15 amino acids. Germline assignment: CDR1 MDHEN and CDR2 SYDVKM. V dropped 6 bases and J dropped 7; count of bases not matched to a gene: 12.

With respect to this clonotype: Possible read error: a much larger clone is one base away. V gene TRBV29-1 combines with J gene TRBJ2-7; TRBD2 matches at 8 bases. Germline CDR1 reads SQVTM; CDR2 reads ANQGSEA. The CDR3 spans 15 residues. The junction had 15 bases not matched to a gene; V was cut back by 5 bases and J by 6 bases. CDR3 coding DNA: TGCAGCGTTAACACACCGGGACTAGAGGGCTGCGAGCAGTACTTC. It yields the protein CSVNTPGLEGCEQYF.

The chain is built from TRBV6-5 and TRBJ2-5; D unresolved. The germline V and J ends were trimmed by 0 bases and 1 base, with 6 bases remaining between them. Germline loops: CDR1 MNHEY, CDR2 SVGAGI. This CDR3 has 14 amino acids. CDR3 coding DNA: TGTGCCAGCAGTTACTCGAAGAGCCAAGAGACCCAGTACTTC. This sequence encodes CASSYSKSQETQYF.

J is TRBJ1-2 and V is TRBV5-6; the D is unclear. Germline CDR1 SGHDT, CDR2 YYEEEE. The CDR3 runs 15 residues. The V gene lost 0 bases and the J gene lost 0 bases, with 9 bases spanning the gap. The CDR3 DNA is TGTGCCAGCAGCTTGGAAGTGACATCTAACTATGGCTACACCTTC. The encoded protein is CASSLEVTSNYGYTF.

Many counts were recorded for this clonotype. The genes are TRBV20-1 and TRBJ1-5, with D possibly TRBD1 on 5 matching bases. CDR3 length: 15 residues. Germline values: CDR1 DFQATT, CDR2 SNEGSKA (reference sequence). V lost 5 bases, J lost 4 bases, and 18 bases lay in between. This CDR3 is CSAHRPGLGNQPQHF. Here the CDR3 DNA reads TGCAGTGCTCACAGGCCAGGGCTTGGGAATCAGCCCCAGCATTTT.

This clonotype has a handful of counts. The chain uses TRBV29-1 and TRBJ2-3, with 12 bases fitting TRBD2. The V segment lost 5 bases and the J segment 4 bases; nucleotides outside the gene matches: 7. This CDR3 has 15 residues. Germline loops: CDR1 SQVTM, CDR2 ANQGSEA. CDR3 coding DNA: TGCAGCGTTATACCGACTAGCGGGAGAGCAGATACGCAGTATTTT. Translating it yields CSVIPTSGRADTQYF.

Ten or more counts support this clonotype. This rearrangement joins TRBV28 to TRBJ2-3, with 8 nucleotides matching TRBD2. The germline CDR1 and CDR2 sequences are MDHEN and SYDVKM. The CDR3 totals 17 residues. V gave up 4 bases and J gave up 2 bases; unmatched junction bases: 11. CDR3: CASSSSYSGTVTDTQYF. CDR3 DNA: TGTGCCAGCAGTTCCTCATATAGCGGGACCGTCACAGATACGCAGTATTTT.

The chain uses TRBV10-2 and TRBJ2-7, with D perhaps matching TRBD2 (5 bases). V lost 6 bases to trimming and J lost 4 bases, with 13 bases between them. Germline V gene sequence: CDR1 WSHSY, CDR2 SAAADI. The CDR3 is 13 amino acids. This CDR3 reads CASRRTAAYEQYV. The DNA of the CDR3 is TGCGCCAGCAGACGGACTGCTGCTTACGAGCAGTACGTC.

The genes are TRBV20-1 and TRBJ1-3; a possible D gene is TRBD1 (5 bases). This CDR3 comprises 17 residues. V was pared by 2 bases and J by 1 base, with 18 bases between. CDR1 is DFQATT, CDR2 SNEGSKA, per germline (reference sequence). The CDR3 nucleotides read TGCAGTGCTAGATTCCCAGGCAGGGCAGGGTCTGGAAACACCATATATTTT. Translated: CSARFPGRAGSGNTIYF.